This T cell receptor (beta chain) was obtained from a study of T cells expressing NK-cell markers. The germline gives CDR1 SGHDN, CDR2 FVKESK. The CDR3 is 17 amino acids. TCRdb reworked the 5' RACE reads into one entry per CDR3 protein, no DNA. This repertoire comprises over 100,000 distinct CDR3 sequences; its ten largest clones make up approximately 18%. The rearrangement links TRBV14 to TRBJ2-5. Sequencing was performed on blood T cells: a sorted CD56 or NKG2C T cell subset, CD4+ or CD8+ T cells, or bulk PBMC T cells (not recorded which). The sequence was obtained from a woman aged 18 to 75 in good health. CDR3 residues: CASSQYGSLNLQETQYF.